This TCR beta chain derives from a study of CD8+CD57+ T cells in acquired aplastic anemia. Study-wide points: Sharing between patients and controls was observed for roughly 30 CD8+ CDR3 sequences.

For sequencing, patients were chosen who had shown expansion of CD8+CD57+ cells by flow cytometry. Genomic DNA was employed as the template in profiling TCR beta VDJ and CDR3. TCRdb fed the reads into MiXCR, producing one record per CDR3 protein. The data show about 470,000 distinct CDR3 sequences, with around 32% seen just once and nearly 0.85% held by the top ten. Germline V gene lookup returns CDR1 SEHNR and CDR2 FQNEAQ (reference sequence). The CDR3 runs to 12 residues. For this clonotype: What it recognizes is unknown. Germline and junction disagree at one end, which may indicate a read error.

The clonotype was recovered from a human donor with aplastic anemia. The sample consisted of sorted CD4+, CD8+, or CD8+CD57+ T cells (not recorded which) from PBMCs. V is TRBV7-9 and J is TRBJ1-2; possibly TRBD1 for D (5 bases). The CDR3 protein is CASGLRGDGYTF. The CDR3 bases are TGTGCCAGCGGCTTGCGAGGGGATGGCTACACCTTC.